This is a list of T cell receptor beta chains from one sample in a study of T cells after yellow fever vaccination. TCRdb reprocessed the 5' RACE reads with MiXCR, giving one entry per CDR3 protein. Altogether 90,000 to 150,000 distinct CDR3 sequences are present, 7.2% being singletons, with the ten largest covering 2.7%. The source was CD4+ T cells sorted from PBMCs, collected about 41 days after the first yellow fever vaccination. These receptors were obtained from a man aged 18 to 30 who received the YFV17D yellow fever vaccine. CDR3s include the opening cysteine and the closing phenylalanine or tryptophan. A D gene is named only where the DNA matches it firmly. Not all rows give a size; the values are once, few, many and, for expanded clones, a class.

V: TRBV25-1
size: many
J: TRBJ2-3
D: NA
DNA: TGTGCCAGCAGTGAGGACAACACAGATACGCAGTATTTT
CDR3: CASSEDNTDTQYF

V: TRBV7-2
size: NA
J: TRBJ2-3
D: NA
DNA: TGTGCCAGCAGCCTAGTGGGGGGGGCCCCAGATACGCAGTATTTT
CDR3: CASSLVGGAPDTQYF

V: TRBV4-1
size: many
J: TRBJ1-4
D: TRBD1
DNA: TGCGCCAGCAGCCAAGGACGTGGGACAGAGCGGGAAAAACTGTTTTTT
CDR3: CASSQGRGTEREKLFF

V: TRBV12-3/TRBV12-4
size: many
J: TRBJ2-7
D: NA
DNA: TGTGCCAGCAGCCTCTCCGACAGGCGACTCTACGAGCAGTACTTC
CDR3: CASSLSDRRLYEQYF

V: TRBV12-3/TRBV12-4
size: many
J: TRBJ1-2
D: NA
DNA: TGTGCCAGCAGTTGGGCCTCTAACTATGGCTACACCTTC
CDR3: CASSWASNYGYTF

V: TRBV7-2
size: many
J: TRBJ1-6
D: NA
DNA: TGTGCCAGCAGCTACTCCGGGCGGCCCCTCCACTTT
CDR3: CASSYSGRPLHF

V: TRBV20-1
size: NA
J: TRBJ2-1
D: TRBD2
DNA: TGCAGTGCTAGGAGAGCTAGCGGGGGGGCGGACAATGAGCAGTTCTTC
CDR3: CSARRASGGADNEQFF

V: TRBV7-7
size: NA
J: TRBJ2-2
D: NA
DNA: TGTGCTAGCAGCTCACCGCCGGAGGGGGAGCTGTTTTTT
CDR3: CASSSPPEGELFF

V: TRBV20-1
size: many
J: TRBJ2-1
D: TRBD2
DNA: TGCAGTGCTAGAGTTAGCGGGGGGGCCTCCTACAATGAGCAGTTCTTC
CDR3: CSARVSGGASYNEQFF

V: TRBV7-2
size: many
J: TRBJ2-2
D: TRBD2
DNA: TGTGCCAGCAGCCGCCCCGGGGGGGGTGCCGGGGAGCTGTTTTTT
CDR3: CASSRPGGGAGELFF

V: TRBV20-1
size: many
J: TRBJ2-1
D: NA
DNA: TGCAGTGCTAGAAGAGTCGGGCACCGTACCTACAATGAGCAGTTCTTC
CDR3: CSARRVGHRTYNEQFF

V: TRBV28
size: many
J: TRBJ1-1
D: NA
DNA: TGTGCCAGCGGAGATATGAACACTGAAGCTTTCTTT
CDR3: CASGDMNTEAFF

V: TRBV5-1
size: many
J: TRBJ2-3
D: NA
DNA: TGCGCCAGCAGCACAGGACACGCCGGCACAGATACGCAGTATTTT
CDR3: CASSTGHAGTDTQYF

V: TRBV4-2
size: many
J: TRBJ1-3
D: TRBD1
DNA: TGTGCCAGCAGCCCCACAGGGGTGGAAGGAAACACCATATATTTT
CDR3: CASSPTGVEGNTIYF

V: TRBV5-1
size: NA
J: TRBJ1-2
D: TRBD1
DNA: TGCGCCAGCAGCCCGGGACAGGTTTTGGATGGCTACACCTTC
CDR3: CASSPGQVLDGYTF

V: TRBV19
size: NA
J: TRBJ2-2
D: NA
DNA: TGTGCCAGCACGGGACAGAACACCGGGGAGCTGTTTTTT
CDR3: CASTGQNTGELFF

V: TRBV6-1
size: many
J: TRBJ1-2
D: NA
DNA: TGTGCCAGCAGTCCGGATCCGGGCTATGGCTACACCTTC
CDR3: CASSPDPGYGYTF

V: TRBV6-5
size: many
J: TRBJ2-1
D: NA
DNA: TGTGCCAGCAGTTACTCGCGTGAGCAGTTCTTC
CDR3: CASSYSREQFF

V: TRBV6-1
size: many
J: TRBJ2-1
D: TRBD1
DNA: TGTGCCAGCAGCCAGAGGGGACAGGGTCATAATGAGCAGTTCTTC
CDR3: CASSQRGQGHNEQFF

V: TRBV5-5
size: many
J: TRBJ1-2
D: TRBD1
DNA: TGTGCCAGCAGCCCACAGGGGGAAAACTATGGCTACACCTTC
CDR3: CASSPQGENYGYTF

V: TRBV7-2
size: few
J: TRBJ1-4
D: NA
DNA: TGTGCCAGCAGCTTGGGACAAACTAATGAAAAACTGTTTTTT
CDR3: CASSLGQTNEKLFF

V: TRBV4-3
size: many
J: TRBJ1-1
D: TRBD1
DNA: TGCGCCAGCAGCCAAGATCCAGGGGGGGACACTGAAGCTTTCTTT
CDR3: CASSQDPGGDTEAFF

V: TRBV12-5
size: many
J: TRBJ2-2
D: TRBD1
DNA: TGTGCTAGTGGTCTCCAGGGGGCCACCGGGGAGCTGTTTTTT
CDR3: CASGLQGATGELFF

V: TRBV5-4
size: few
J: TRBJ1-6
D: NA
DNA: TGTGCCAGCAGCTTGATTGACGGTCTTTCACCCCTCCACTTT
CDR3: CASSLIDGLSPLHF

V: TRBV2
size: many
J: TRBJ2-1
D: NA
DNA: TGTGCCAGCAGTGAACAGGCCAACAATGAGCAGTTCTTC
CDR3: CASSEQANNEQFF

V: TRBV5-1
size: NA
J: TRBJ2-5
D: TRBD2
DNA: TGCGCCAGCAGCCCGTCTGGTGAGGTAGCGGGGGAGACCCAGTACTTC
CDR3: CASSPSGEVAGETQYF

V: TRBV20-1
size: few
J: TRBJ2-2
D: NA
DNA: TGCAGTGCCTACAGGGTTCGCACCGGGGAGCTGTTTTTT
CDR3: CSAYRVRTGELFF

V: TRBV29-1
size: many
J: TRBJ2-3
D: NA
DNA: TGCAGCTCGGGTACAGAGTCCACAGATACGCAGTATTTT
CDR3: CSSGTESTDTQYF

V: TRBV7-2
size: many
J: TRBJ1-3
D: NA
DNA: TGTGCCAGCAGCTTAGAGGGGGGGCAGGGAAACACCATATATTTT
CDR3: CASSLEGGQGNTIYF

V: TRBV24-1
size: many
J: TRBJ2-3
D: TRBD2
DNA: TGTGCCACCAGTGAGACTAGCGGGGGAAGCACAGATACGCAGTATTTT
CDR3: CATSETSGGSTDTQYF

V: TRBV4-1
size: many
J: TRBJ2-7
D: TRBD1
DNA: TGCGCCAGCAGCCCTGACAGGGATAGCCTATACGAGCAGTACTTC
CDR3: CASSPDRDSLYEQYF

V: TRBV6-5
size: few
J: TRBJ1-2
D: TRBD1
DNA: TGTGCCAGCATTAAAAGGGACAGTTCCTACGGCTACACCTTC
CDR3: CASIKRDSSYGYTF

V: TRBV9
size: many
J: TRBJ2-2
D: TRBD2
DNA: TGTGCCAGCAGCGCCGCCGGGACTAGGCCCACCGGGGAGCTGTTTTTT
CDR3: CASSAAGTRPTGELFF

V: TRBV5-4
size: many
J: TRBJ2-3
D: TRBD2
DNA: TGTGCCAGCGTGGCGGGGGGGCCAAGGAGCACAGATACGCAGTATTTT
CDR3: CASVAGGPRSTDTQYF

V: TRBV6-5
size: NA
J: TRBJ2-5
D: NA
DNA: TGTGCCAGCAGTTACTCAGGGGTACTAGGGCCCGAGACCCAGTACTTC
CDR3: CASSYSGVLGPETQYF

V: TRBV11-2
size: many
J: TRBJ2-1
D: TRBD2
DNA: TGTGCCAGCAGCACTAGCGGGGAGAATGAGCAGTTCTTC
CDR3: CASSTSGENEQFF

V: TRBV4-1
size: many
J: TRBJ2-1
D: TRBD2
DNA: TGCGCCAGCAGCCAAGTTAGGCTAGCGGTTTACAATGAGCAGTTCTTC
CDR3: CASSQVRLAVYNEQFF

V: TRBV7-2
size: few
J: TRBJ2-2
D: TRBD2
DNA: TGTGCCAGCAGCTTGTTTACTAGCGGGGGGCGATACACCGGGGAGCTGTTTTTT
CDR3: CASSLFTSGGRYTGELFF

V: TRBV5-8
size: NA
J: TRBJ2-5
D: TRBD1
DNA: TGTGCCAGCAGCTTAACTAGGACAGGTGTATTGACCCAGTACTTC
CDR3: CASSLTRTGVLTQYF

V: TRBV3-1
size: many
J: TRBJ1-2
D: NA
DNA: TGTGCCAGCAGCCGCCTGACGACCAACTATGGCTACACCTTC
CDR3: CASSRLTTNYGYTF

V: TRBV20-1
size: many
J: TRBJ2-1
D: TRBD2
DNA: TGCAGTGCCCGCCGGGAGGTGGCTGAGCAGTTCTTC
CDR3: CSARREVAEQFF

V: TRBV6-5
size: many
J: TRBJ2-2
D: NA
DNA: TGTGCCAGCAGTTACTTCGGGGGGGAGCTGTTTTTT
CDR3: CASSYFGGELFF

V: TRBV25-1
size: many
J: TRBJ1-1
D: TRBD1
DNA: TGTGCCAGCAGGCCCGACAGGGGGGCGACTGAAGCTTTCTTT
CDR3: CASRPDRGATEAFF

V: TRBV19
size: NA
J: TRBJ2-2
D: TRBD2
DNA: TGTGCCAGTAGTATTGGGCTAGCGGGGAACACCGGGGAGCTGTTTTTT
CDR3: CASSIGLAGNTGELFF

V: TRBV4-2
size: many
J: TRBJ2-3
D: NA
DNA: TGTGCCAGCAGCCAAGATCGTCGGGGGGCCACCACAGATACGCAGTATTTT
CDR3: CASSQDRRGATTDTQYF

V: TRBV20-1
size: few
J: TRBJ2-4
D: NA
DNA: TGCAGTGCGAGTGAGGCAGGGGGGATTCTAGCCAAAAACATTCAGTACTTC
CDR3: CSASEAGGILAKNIQYF

V: TRBV20-1
size: many
J: TRBJ1-2
D: NA
DNA: TGCAGTGCTAGAGATTGGGGCGGAGACCTCTATGGCTACACCTTC
CDR3: CSARDWGGDLYGYTF

V: TRBV18
size: many
J: TRBJ2-5
D: NA
DNA: TGTGCCAGCTCACGCGTCGGAGAGACCCAGTACTTC
CDR3: CASSRVGETQYF

V: TRBV28
size: many
J: TRBJ1-5
D: NA
DNA: TGTGCCAGCAGCGCGGAAGTGGATCAGCCCCAGCATTTT
CDR3: CASSAEVDQPQHF

V: TRBV11-2
size: many
J: TRBJ2-2
D: TRBD1
DNA: TGTGCCAGCAGCTCGGACAGGGGTATTGGGGAGCTGTTTTTT
CDR3: CASSSDRGIGELFF

V: TRBV12-3/TRBV12-4
size: many
J: TRBJ2-5
D: NA
DNA: TGTGCCAGCAGTGGGGGTCCCGGGACCCAGTACTTC
CDR3: CASSGGPGTQYF

V: TRBV7-9
size: many
J: TRBJ2-2
D: TRBD2
DNA: TGTGCCAGCAGCTTAAGGACTAGCGGCACCGGGGAGCTGTTTTTT
CDR3: CASSLRTSGTGELFF

V: TRBV7-2
size: NA
J: TRBJ1-1
D: NA
DNA: TGTGCCAGCAGCTTAATCTCTCGGGTATACACTGAAGCTTTCTTT
CDR3: CASSLISRVYTEAFF

V: TRBV20-1
size: many
J: TRBJ2-5
D: TRBD2
DNA: TGCAGTGCTGGGGGTAGCGGGGGGGCCTTACGAGAGACCCAGTACTTC
CDR3: CSAGGSGGALRETQYF

V: TRBV12-3/TRBV12-4
size: many
J: TRBJ2-1
D: NA
DNA: TGTGCCAGCAGTTTTTTAGGTAACAATGAGCAGTTCTTC
CDR3: CASSFLGNNEQFF

V: TRBV5-1
size: many
J: TRBJ2-1
D: NA
DNA: TGCGCCAGCAGCCCGGACAGAGCGGGCGAGCAGTTCTTC
CDR3: CASSPDRAGEQFF